One sample yielded the 13 T cell receptor beta chains listed below, sequenced in a study of T cell responses to AZD1222 COVID-19 vaccine (dated by TCRdb to the early 2020s). The library was made by the immunoSEQ multiplex PCR assay. TCRdb re-hosts the immuneACCESS table, in-frame sequences only. Its copies lack some clones; in the studies checked, an unresolved V gene accounts for under half of them, and the cause for the rest is not known. For this sample the table gives about 110,000 clones, of which 80% to 95% were detected only once. The ten largest clones take up 7% to 9% of the sample. What this sample's time point label stands for: about 28 days (+/-7) after the second vaccine dose. This specimen consisted of peripheral blood, obtained 28 days after the second AZD1222 dose. All receptors derive from an adult who received the AZD1222 COVID-19 vaccine.

This clone is deemed medium-sized. The chain uses TRBV29-1 and TRBJ2-7; 8 nucleotides match TRBD1. The germline CDR1 and CDR2 sequences are SQVTM and ANQGSEA. The CDR3 extends over 12 amino acids. The V segment lost 7 bases and the J segment 6 bases; nucleotides outside the gene matches: 8. This CDR3 reads CSAGTGPLEQYF. The CDR3 nucleotides read TGCAGCGCCGGGACAGGTCCACTCGAGCAGTACTTC.

The count of this clone is one. This chain joins TRBV6-5 and TRBJ1-2; D call uncertain. V lost 6 bases to trimming and J lost 2 bases, with 7 bases between them. CDR1 MNHEY and CDR2 SVGAGI come from the germline V gene. The CDR3 contains 12 residues. The chain's CDR3 is CASRDPNYGYTF. CDR3 bases: TGTGCCAGCAGGGACCCAAACTATGGCTACACCTTC.

V and J are TRBV4-1 and TRBJ1-2, with a tentative D call TRBD1 (6 bases). There are 17 residues in the CDR3. Trimming removed 1 base from V and 4 bases from J, with 19 bases in between. Germline V gene data show CDR1 as MGHRA and CDR2 as YSYEKL. In nucleotides, the CDR3 is TGCGCCAGCAGCCAAGCGGGGGCGGCGCTGGGAAGCTATGGCTACACCTTC. Its protein product is CASSQAGAALGSYGYTF.

The chain couples TRBV19 to TRBJ2-1; 7 positions agree with TRBD2. With V trimmed by 9 bases and J by 2 bases, 10 bases remained unmatched. The CDR3 runs to 15 residues. Germline assignment: CDR1 LNHDA and CDR2 SQIVND (reference sequence). CDR3 region: CASIWQGGTYNEQFF. CDR3 sequence (DNA): TGTGCCAGCATTTGGCAGGGAGGGACCTACAATGAGCAGTTCTTC.

This clone was seen just once. The V and J genes are TRBV28 and TRBJ2-2; 8 positions agree with TRBD1. The CDR3 is 15 amino acids. CDR1 and CDR2 from the germline V gene are MDHEN and SYDVKM. The J segment lost 7 bases and the V segment lost 4 bases, leaving 8 bases of the junction unmatched. The CDR3 here is CASSSDRARNGELFF. As DNA, the CDR3 is TGTGCCAGCAGTTCGGACAGGGCTCGAAACGGGGAGCTGTTTTTT.

The gene calls are TRBV10-1 and TRBJ1-3, with TRBD1 identical over 7 bases. Losses at the gene ends were 6 bases for V and 2 bases for J; bases not matched to a gene: 4. Germline lookup yields CDR1 WNHNN and CDR2 SYGVQD (reference sequence). This CDR3 has 14 residues. The DNA of the CDR3 is TGCGCCAGCAGGCTTGACAGGGCTGGAAACACCATATATTTT. Translation: CASRLDRAGNTIYF.

The chain links TRBV6-5 to TRBJ2-1; D may be TRBD1 (5 bases). Per germline, CDR1 MNHEY and CDR2 SVGAGI. This CDR3 spans 14 amino acids. Trimming stripped 10 bases from V and 5 bases from J, with 18 bases between. The CDR3 protein is CATTRGATHNEQFF. The CDR3 nucleotides read TGTGCCACGACGCGTGGGGCTACTCACAATGAGCAGTTCTTC.

This clone was found a few times. The V gene is TRBV27, the J gene TRBJ2-7; D gene uncertain. In germline, CDR1 is MNHEY, CDR2 SMNVEV (reference sequence). The CDR3 is 13 amino acids. The V and J ends lost 10 bases and 2 bases respectively, with 15 bases between them. CDR3 protein: CATARLGPYEQYF. The CDR3 DNA sequence: TGTGCCACGGCGAGGTTAGGGCCCTACGAGCAGTACTTC.

The chain uses TRBV4-3 and TRBJ2-2; the match to TRBD2 covers 9 bases. Per germline, CDR1 LGHNA and CDR2 YSLEER. The CDR3 has 19 amino acids. Trimming cost V 0 bases and J 5 bases; bases outside gene matches: 13. CDR3 protein: CASSQDVSGVAGVTGELFF. The CDR3 DNA reads as TGCGCCAGCAGCCAAGATGTTTCCGGGGTAGCGGGGGTGACCGGGGAGCTGTTTTTT.

J is TRBJ1-2 and V is TRBV5-1; a weak D match, TRBD1 (6 bases). This CDR3 region has 14 residues. The germline V gene has CDR1 SGHRS and CDR2 YFSETQ. The V gene lost 0 bases and the J gene lost 5 bases, with 11 bases spanning the gap. For the CDR3, the DNA is TGCGCCAGCAGCTTGGTGGAGGGGGAATATGGCTACACCTTC. This sequence encodes CASSLVEGEYGYTF.

The chain uses TRBV27 and TRBJ1-6; D is ambiguous. The CDR3 contains 14 residues. V was clipped by 8 bases and J by 2 bases, with 10 bases between them. Per the germline V gene, CDR1 is MNHEY and CDR2 is SMNVEV (reference sequence). This CDR3 reads CASSPGAYNSPLHF. The CDR3, as DNA: TGTGCCAGCTCACCTGGGGCCTATAATTCACCCCTCCACTTT.

This chain links TRBV19 with TRBJ2-3; 8 bases map to TRBD2. The germline V gene encodes CDR1 LNHDA and CDR2 SQIVND (reference sequence). CDR3 length: 15 amino acids. J gave up 6 bases and V 8 bases, and 13 bases lay outside the gene matches. CDR3 DNA sequence: TGTGCCAGTGACCGGGGGGGCTATGAGGTGGATACGCAGTATTTT. This sequence encodes CASDRGGYEVDTQYF.

This clone was picked up one time. The V call is TRBV7-3, the J call TRBJ2-1; 8 bases fit TRBD2. The CDR3 runs to 15 residues. Looked up from germline, CDR1 is SGHTA and CDR2 is FQGTGA. With 5 bases clipped from V and 2 bases from J, the junction kept 5 bases outside the gene matches. In DNA, the CDR3 is TGTGCCAGCAGCCCTAGCGGGCCGACCTACAATGAGCAGTTCTTC. The encoded protein is CASSPSGPTYNEQFF.